The 21 T cell receptor beta chains presented below share a single source sample, sequenced in a study of cytomegalovirus exposure and HLA in healthy donors. PCR used 60 Vbeta primers and 13 Jbeta primers. Libraries were prepared by immunoSEQ multiplex PCR; TCRdb keeps only in-frame clonotypes and omits some of them. This sample's clone table lists under 200,000 clones. Sequenced sample: PBMCs. The receptors stem from a man aged 25 to 40 in good health and CMV-seronegative.

V gene TRBV2 combines with J gene TRBJ1-2; TRBD1 agrees at 8 bases. This CDR3 has 13 amino acids. The V segment lost 4 bases and the J segment 8 bases; nucleotides outside the gene matches: 6. Germline V gives CDR1 SNHLY, CDR2 FYNNEI. This CDR3 reads CASSARTGSGYTF. For the CDR3, the DNA is TGTGCCAGCAGTGCCCGGACAGGGAGCGGCTACACCTTC.

V gene TRBV28 combines with J gene TRBJ2-1, with TRBD2 identical over 7 bases. The CDR3 length is 17 residues. V was pared by 6 bases and J by 3 bases, with 14 bases of the junction left unmatched. The germline CDR1 and CDR2 sequences are MDHEN and SYDVKM. The CDR3 region has the DNA TGTGCCAGCAGCAGGGAAAAATTAGCGGGCTACTACAATGAGCAGTTCTTC. Its protein is CASSREKLAGYYNEQFF.

The chain joins TRBV7-9 to TRBJ2-2, with a possible D match to TRBD2 (6 bases). This CDR3 region has 14 residues. Germline V gene sequence: CDR1 SEHNR, CDR2 FQNEAQ (reference sequence). Trimming pared 3 bases from V and 9 bases from J, leaving 14 bases between. CDR3 DNA: TGTGCCAGCAGCTTCTCAGAGGAGGGTAGGGAGCTGTTTTTT. Translating gives CASSFSEEGRELFF. Combining the CDR3 with reference TRBV7-9 and TRBJ2-2 gives the whole variable domain DTGVSQNPRHKITKRGQNVTFRCDPISEHNRLYWYRQTLGQGPEFLTYFQNEAQLEKSRLLSDRFSAERPKGSFSTLEIQRTEQGDSAMYLCASSFSEEGRELFFGEGSRLTVL.

This chain links TRBV5-4 with TRBJ2-3; TRBD1 matches at 10 bases. CDR1 SGHNT and CDR2 YYREEE come from the germline V gene (reference sequence). This CDR3 comprises 16 residues. V lost 7 bases and J lost 0; bases outside the gene matches: 8. CDR3 nucleotides: TGTGCCAGCCGGACAGGGGGGTCTTTTAGCACAGATACGCAGTATTTT. It specifies CASRTGGSFSTDTQYF.

The genes are TRBV7-8 and TRBJ1-5; 7 bases are shared with TRBD1. CDR1 is SGHVS, CDR2 FQNEAQ, per germline. CDR3 length: 16 residues. With 5 bases clipped from V and 7 bases from J, the junction kept 14 bases outside the gene matches. The CDR3 region has the DNA TGTGCCAGCAGCCTTACCGGGACAGTCGGGGTCCAGCCCCAGCATTTT. Residues: CASSLTGTVGVQPQHF.

The CDR3 spells CASSVHRGPYNEQFF. The CDR3 nucleotides are TGTGCCAGCAGTGTACACAGGGGGCCCTACAATGAGCAGTTCTTC. The V gene is TRBV6-1, the J gene TRBJ2-1; 9 bases match TRBD1. V was clipped by 4 bases and J by 2 bases; unmatched bases: 3. The CDR3 has 15 residues. Germline loops: CDR1 MNHNS, CDR2 SASEGT.

This chain's CDR3 is CASSQVQSRDLYEQYF. In nucleotides, the CDR3 is TGCGCCAGCAGCCAAGTTCAGAGCAGGGATCTATACGAGCAGTACTTC. The chain has TRBV4-1 and TRBJ2-7; weak D call: TRBD1 (5 bases). CDR1 is MGHRA and CDR2 is YSYEKL in the germline V gene. The CDR3 is made up of 16 amino acids. V lost 1 base, J lost 4 bases, and 17 bases lay in between.

The chain joins TRBV4-2 to TRBJ2-2; 7 bases are a match to TRBD1. The CDR3 covers 15 residues. Germline CDR1 reads LGHNA; CDR2 reads YNFKEQ. The V gene end was trimmed by 4 bases and the J gene end by 1 base; junction bases not matched to a gene: 3. The CDR3 spells CASSRRTGNTGELFF. The CDR3 DNA sequence: TGTGCCAGCAGCCGCAGGACAGGGAACACCGGGGAGCTGTTTTTT.

This sequence joins TRBV7-9 and TRBJ2-4, with 9 bases aligning to TRBD1. Unmatched junction bases numbered 4, after V lost 0 bases and J lost 1 base. There are 17 residues in the CDR3. The germline V gene encodes CDR1 SEHNR and CDR2 FQNEAQ (reference sequence). The CDR3 region has the DNA TGTGCCAGCAGCTTAGCGTCACAGGGGGCGGCCAAAAACATTCAGTACTTC. Its protein product is CASSLASQGAAKNIQYF.

The V call is TRBV11-1, the J call TRBJ2-7, with a weak D call TRBD1 (5 bases). The CDR3 is 13 residues long. Trimming took 1 base from V and 7 from J, leaving 11 bases between them. Germline CDR1 is SGHAT and CDR2 is FQDESV (reference sequence). CDR3 in amino acids: CASSLDRLEEQYF. As DNA, the CDR3 is TGTGCCAGCAGCTTAGACAGGCTGGAAGAGCAGTACTTC.

J is TRBJ2-5 and V is TRBV19; 10 nucleotides line up with TRBD2. The J call is in doubt because the DNA end fits TRBJ2-7 better. This CDR3 is built from 18 residues. Germline CDR1 reads LNHDA; CDR2 reads SQIVND (reference sequence). CDR3 in DNA: TGTGCCAGTAGTACAAACCTGGCTAGCGGGGGCCCATCCTACGAGCAGTACTTC. Translated, it gives CASSTNLASGGPSYEQYF.

The chain is built from TRBV9 and TRBJ1-1, with a tentative D call TRBD1 (6 bases). The CDR3 has 14 amino acids. Trimming stripped 0 bases from V and 1 base from J, with 7 bases between. The germline V gene has CDR1 SGDLS and CDR2 YYNGEE. The CDR3 region has the DNA TGTGCCAGCAGCGTAGAGACAGGGAACACTGAAGCTTTCTTT. Its translation is CASSVETGNTEAFF. Together with reference TRBV9 and TRBJ1-1, the CDR3 gives the full variable domain: DSGVTQTPKHLITATGQRVTLRCSPRSGDLSVYWYQQSLDQGLQFLIQYYNGEERAKGNILERFSAQQFPDLHSELNLSSLELGDSALYFCASSVETGNTEAFFGQGTRLTVV.

This rearrangement joins TRBV14 to TRBJ1-2, with D tentatively TRBD1 (6 bases). Deletions cut 2 bases from V and 6 bases from J, with 10 bases between. This CDR3 has 13 amino acids. Germline CDR1 and CDR2: SGHDN and FVKESK. The CDR3 nucleotides read TGTGCCAGCAGCCAATTCCAGGGGAATGGCTACACCTTC. Translated: CASSQFQGNGYTF.

The rearrangement joins TRBV13 to TRBJ2-1, with 11 bases fitting TRBD2. This CDR3 region has 17 residues. Per the germline V gene, CDR1 is PRHDT and CDR2 is FYEKMQ (reference sequence). V dropped 2 bases and J dropped 4; count of bases not matched to a gene: 7. CDR3 coding DNA: TGTGCCAGCAGCTTATGGGCCGGGACTAGCGGATACAATGAGCAGTTCTTC. Amino acid sequence: CASSLWAGTSGYNEQFF.

The chain carries TRBV28 and TRBJ1-5; D unresolved. V was shortened by 4 bases and J by 1 base, with 17 bases between the two germline ends. Looked up from germline, CDR1 is MDHEN and CDR2 is SYDVKM. The CDR3 is 17 amino acids. CDR3 loop: CASSSAPRVVSNQPQHF. The CDR3 DNA sequence: TGTGCCAGCAGTTCCGCACCCCGGGTCGTGAGCAATCAGCCCCAGCATTTT.

The chain carries TRBV7-2 and TRBJ1-2, with D hard to call. From germline, CDR1 is SGHTA and CDR2 FQGNSA. CDR3 length: 13 residues. Trimming took 5 bases from V and 4 from J, leaving 11 bases between them. CDR3 nucleotide sequence: TGTGCCAGCAGCCGGACGGACTCCTATGGCTACACCTTC. It codes for CASSRTDSYGYTF. The whole variable domain, remainder taken from reference TRBV7-2 and TRBJ1-2, is GAGVSQSPSNKVTEKGKDVELRCDPISGHTALYWYRQSLGQGLEFLIYFQGNSAPDKSGLPSDRFSAERTGGSVSTLTIQRTQQEDSAVYLCASSRTDSYGYTFGSGTRLTVV.

The chain has TRBV28 and TRBJ1-5; a weak D match, TRBD1 (5 bases). Germline CDR1 and CDR2: MDHEN and SYDVKM. The V and J ends lost 4 bases and 0 bases respectively, with 7 bases between them. The CDR3 has 14 residues. CDR3 coding DNA: TGTGCCAGCAGTTCAACAGGTAGCAATCAGCCCCAGCATTTT. This gives the protein CASSSTGSNQPQHF. Together with reference TRBV28 and TRBJ1-5, the CDR3 gives the full variable domain: DVKVTQSSRYLVKRTGEKVFLECVQDMDHENMFWYRQDPGLGLRLIYFSYDVKMKEKGDIPEGYSVSREKKERFSLILESASTNQTSMYLCASSSTGSNQPQHFGDGTRLSIL.

V usage is TRBV7-8 and J usage is TRBJ1-2, with a weak D call TRBD1 (5 bases). Looked up from germline, CDR1 is SGHVS and CDR2 is FQNEAQ. The CDR3 length is 16 residues. V was pared by 2 bases and J by 0 bases, with 13 bases between. The CDR3 loop reads CASSLWVRGANYGYTF. Here the CDR3 DNA reads TGTGCCAGCAGCTTATGGGTTCGGGGGGCTAACTATGGCTACACCTTC.

V is TRBV19 and J is TRBJ1-1, with D hard to call. Trimming shortened V by 3 bases and J by 6 bases, and 8 bases separated the two germline ends. The V gene's germline CDR1 is LNHDA and CDR2 SQIVND (reference sequence). The CDR3 loop spans 12 amino acids. CDR3 in DNA: TGTGCCAGTAGTATGGAGGGCTCTGAAGCTTTCTTT. Translation gives CASSMEGSEAFF.

J is TRBJ2-7 and V is TRBV5-5; 8 bases are shared with TRBD1. The trim removed 4 bases at V and 0 bases at J, leaving 6 bases unmatched. The CDR3 consists of 15 residues. Per the germline V gene, CDR1 is SGHKS and CDR2 is YYEKEE (reference sequence). CDR3 in DNA: TGTGCCAGCAGCCCGCGGACAGGGATCTCCTACGAGCAGTACTTC. It yields the protein CASSPRTGISYEQYF.

The chain couples TRBV21-1 to TRBJ2-7; TRBD1 is the table's D call and was not checked against the DNA. TRBV21-1 is recorded as a pseudogene. The CDR3 runs to 16 residues. The CDR3 spells CASSSSWQGAKYEQYF. CDR3 nucleotides: TGTGCCAGCAGCTCCAGCTGGCAGGGGGCAAAGTACGAGCAGTACTTC.